These T cell receptor beta chains were read from a single sample in a study of OX40 agonist ivuxolimab in advanced cancers. Sequencing used immunoSEQ multiplex PCR; TCRdb keeps in-frame clones, though not all of them. This sample has tens of thousands of clones, with 88% found just once. Here the sequenced sample was CD4+ or CD8+ T cells sorted from blood, taken in a trial of the OX40 agonist ivuxolimab. These receptors were obtained from an adult with an advanced solid tumor such as melanoma, head and neck, liver or kidney cancer. CDR3s include the opening cysteine and the closing phenylalanine or tryptophan. A D gene is named only where the DNA matches it firmly. Size tells how often a clone was seen (once, few, many) or the class of an expanded clone, and some rows leave it out.

TRBJ2-5,.,.,TRBV20-1,TGCAGTGCTGGAAATGCCCAGTACTTC,CSAGNAQYF
TRBJ1-3,.,.,TRBV6-5,TGTGCCAGCAGTTTCCGTGGGGAGGGTCCTGGAAACACCATATATTTT,CASSFRGEGPGNTIYF
TRBJ2-7,TRBD2,.,TRBV7-3,TGTGCCAGCAGCTTGGGACTAGCGGGAACCGAGCAGTACTTC,CASSLGLAGTEQYF
TRBJ2-7,TRBD2,.,TRBV6-5,TGTGCCAGCAGTAAACTAGCGGGAGGTTACGAGCAGTACTTC,CASSKLAGGYEQYF
TRBJ2-7,.,once,TRBV5-1,TGCGCCAGCAGCCGGGGAACTACAGGGAACGAGCAGTACTTC,CASSRGTTGNEQYF
TRBJ2-1,.,.,TRBV18,TGTGCCAGCTCACCTAGGGGGGCGAGCTCCTACAATGAGCAGTTCTTC,CASSPRGASSYNEQFF
TRBJ2-3,.,once,TRBV19,TGTGCCAGTAGTCTGATGGTGAGCACAGATACGCAGTATTTT,CASSLMVSTDTQYF
TRBJ2-7,.,.,TRBV19,TGTGCCAGTAGTACTCCCGGCTACGAGCAGTACTTC,CASSTPGYEQYF
TRBJ1-1,.,.,TRBV7-2,TGTGCCAGCAGCTTCGCAGGGTGGAACACTGAAGCTTTCTTT,CASSFAGWNTEAFF
TRBJ1-5,.,few,TRBV5-8,TGTGCCAGCAGCTTAGCTGGCGGGGCGGCTCAGCCCCAGCATTTT,CASSLAGGAAQPQHF
TRBJ1-3,.,.,TRBV11-2,TGTGCCAGCAGCTTAGTATTCCCAGGACTATCTGGAAACACCATATATTTT,CASSLVFPGLSGNTIYF
TRBJ2-3,.,.,TRBV6-5,TGTGCCACCGGTAGCGGCAGCACAGATACGCAGTATTTT,CATGSGSTDTQYF
TRBJ2-1,.,.,TRBV5-1,TGCGCCAGCTCCATAACGACGGGCGAGAGTCGGAAGTTCTTC,CASSITTGESRKFF
TRBJ1-1,.,.,TRBV27,TGTGCCAGCAGTAGCGGGACGGTGAACACTGAAGCTTTCTTT,CASSSGTVNTEAFF
TRBJ2-7,.,.,TRBV18,TGTGCCAGTTCTGCTAGTGCTCTAAGCTCCTACGAGCAGTACTTC,CASSASALSSYEQYF
TRBJ1-4,TRBD1,.,TRBV5-1,TGCGCCAGCAGCGCCGGGACAGGGCTTAATGAAAAACTGTTTTTT,CASSAGTGLNEKLFF
TRBJ2-1,TRBD2,.,TRBV5-5,TGTGCCAGCAGCTTTTCAGCGGTGTGGGGACTAGCGGGAGGAAGGGGTGAGCAGTTCTTC,CASSFSAVWGLAGGRGEQFF
TRBJ1-5,.,.,TRBV7-2,TGTGCCAGCAGCCGGGGGGGGTCTCAGCCCCAGCATTTT,CASSRGGSQPQHF
TRBJ2-3,TRBD2,.,TRBV5-1,TGCGCCAGCACGCCTTTGGTCCCAGCGGGGGGACGAGATACGCAGTATTTT,CASTPLVPAGGRDTQYF
TRBJ2-1,.,.,TRBV7-8,TGTGCCAGCAGCTTAGGACCCGTGGGGGCCGGGTACAATGAGCAGTTCTTC,CASSLGPVGAGYNEQFF
TRBJ2-1,TRBD2,.,TRBV9,TGTGCCAGCAGCGTAGAACTAGCGGGAATGGCGCAGTTCTTC,CASSVELAGMAQFF
TRBJ2-5,.,.,TRBV6-5,TGTGCCAGCAGTTACTCGACCGGCAGGGCGGGTGAGACCCAGTACTTC,CASSYSTGRAGETQYF
TRBJ1-3,.,.,TRBV5-1,TGCGCCAGCAGCTTTGGCCAGCCAAAAGGAAACACCATATATTTT,CASSFGQPKGNTIYF
TRBJ2-3,TRBD2,.,TRBV7-9,TGTGCCAGCAGCTCCACCGACGGGGGGAGGGAGGATACGCAGTATTTT,CASSSTDGGREDTQYF
TRBJ2-1,TRBD1,.,TRBV7-6,TGTGCCAGCAGCTTAGCCCGCCTGTTAACAGGGGTCAATGAGCAGTTCTTC,CASSLARLLTGVNEQFF
TRBJ1-2,TRBD1,.,TRBV6-1,TGTGCCAGCAGTCCCGGTTTGGGGACAGGGGATGGCTACACCTTC,CASSPGLGTGDGYTF
TRBJ1-2,TRBD1,.,TRBV9,TGTGCCAGCAGCGAACCCGGGACAGGGGTTAACTATGGCTACACCTTC,CASSEPGTGVNYGYTF
TRBJ2-3,.,.,TRBV2,TGTGCCAGCAGTGGGGACGGTGGTAAGGGCGGTACGCAGTATTTT,CASSGDGGKGGTQYF
TRBJ2-2,TRBD2,.,TRBV7-2,TGTGCCAGCAGTCTAAGCGGGACCGACACCGGGGAGCTGTTTTTT,CASSLSGTDTGELFF
TRBJ1-2,.,.,TRBV28,TGTGCCAGCAAACGGGGGAGCTACACCTTC,CASKRGSYTF
TRBJ1-2,.,.,TRBV21-1,TGTGCCAGCAGCCCGCCTCCGAGGGGCTACGGGGGCTACACCTTC,CASSPPPRGYGGYTF
TRBJ1-5,.,.,TRBV7-2,TGTGCCAGCAGCTTTTACGTCGGGAATCAGCCCCAGCATTTT,CASSFYVGNQPQHF
TRBJ1-1,.,few,TRBV14,TGTGCCAGCAGCCAAGAGCCTGGGAAAGCTTTCTTT,CASSQEPGKAFF
TRBJ1-1,.,.,TRBV18,TGTGCCAGCTCACCAGAGGCAGCTGAAGCTTTCTTT,CASSPEAAEAFF
TRBJ1-6,.,.,TRBV7-3,TGTGCCAGCAGCTTAAATTCGGGACACAATAATTCACCCCTCCACTTT,CASSLNSGHNNSPLHF
TRBJ1-1,.,.,TRBV6-5,TGTGCCAGCAGTTACGGCGGCAGGGTGAACACTGAAGCTTTCTTT,CASSYGGRVNTEAFF
TRBJ2-3,TRBD1,.,TRBV5-1,TGCGCCAGCAGCACGGGACAGGGGGGCACAGATACGCAGTATTTT,CASSTGQGGTDTQYF
TRBJ1-6,.,.,TRBV2,TGTGCCAGCAGTGAAGGGGCGGGGAGGGGAAATTCACCCCTCCACTTT,CASSEGAGRGNSPLHF
TRBJ1-5,.,.,TRBV6-1,TGTGCCAGCAGTGAAATCTCCCGCCGGGAGCAGCCCCAGCATTTT,CASSEISRREQPQHF
TRBJ2-5,.,once,TRBV25-1,TGTGCCAGCAGTATAGGGTTTCGGGAGACCCAGTACTTC,CASSIGFRETQYF
TRBJ1-1,TRBD1,.,TRBV5-1,TGCGCCAGCAGCTTAGGACAGGGTCACACTGAAGCTTTCTTT,CASSLGQGHTEAFF
TRBJ1-1,TRBD1,.,TRBV7-9,TGTGCCATCAGACAGGGAATGAACACTGAAGCTTTCTTT,CAIRQGMNTEAFF
TRBJ1-6,TRBD1,.,TRBV6-1,TGTGCCAGCCGGGGACAGGGAGGGAATTCACCCCTCCACTTT,CASRGQGGNSPLHF
TRBJ1-5,.,.,TRBV6-6,TGTGCCAGCATAGGGGGGGGTTCTGGCAATCAGCCCCAGCATTTT,CASIGGGSGNQPQHF
TRBJ1-2,TRBD1,once,TRBV30,TGTGCCTGGGGTAGCCCCCGAGACAGGGGCTACTATGGCTACACCTTC,CAWGSPRDRGYYGYTF